The rows below give T cell receptor beta chains drawn from one sample of a study of molecular identifiers for immune sequencing clone quantification. A single record per CDR3 protein comes from TCRdb applying MiXCR to the PCR reads. The table has about half a million distinct CDR3 sequences, 25% seen once; the top ten hold 0.7% to 0.9%. The specimen sequenced was naive CD8+ T cells from blood, with Jurkat cell RNA spiked in. These receptors were taken from a human donor in good health. Some libraries in this study had Jurkat cell RNA spiked in. CDR3s include the opening cysteine and the closing phenylalanine or tryptophan. Fields, in order: D gene, J gene, clone size, V gene, CDR3 DNA, CDR3 protein. A D gene is named only where the DNA matches it firmly. Clone size is not always given. Where it is, it says once, few, many or a class for expanded clones.

.	TRBJ1-6	many	TRBV9	TGTGCCAGCGGGACCGAAATCTTCTCCTATAATTCACCCCTCCACTTT	CASGTEIFSYNSPLHF
.	TRBJ1-5	.	TRBV19	TGTGCCAGTAGTATAGGGACACGGGCGGGGGGCAATCAGCCCCAGCATTTT	CASSIGTRAGGNQPQHF
.	TRBJ2-1	.	TRBV24-1	TGTGCCACCAGTGATTTTTTGGGATCCAATGAGCAGTTCTTC	CATSDFLGSNEQFF
TRBD2	TRBJ2-7	many	TRBV20-1	TGCAGTGCCCTCGGGGGGGCCTTGCGGGACGAGCAGTACTTC	CSALGGALRDEQYF
.	TRBJ1-1	.	TRBV11-2	TGTGCCAGCAGCTTAGATGTCGGATTGAACACTGAAGCTTTCTTT	CASSLDVGLNTEAFF
.	TRBJ1-1	many	TRBV6-6	TGTGCCAGCCTCTATGACGGTGGGGTGAGGACTGAAGCTTTCTTT	CASLYDGGVRTEAFF
TRBD1	TRBJ2-4	many	TRBV7-9	TGTGCCAGCAGCCCACCGGGGACAGGGGGCCAGTACTTC	CASSPPGTGGQYF
.	TRBJ1-4	many	TRBV12-3/TRBV12-4	TGTGCCAGCAGTTCAAGGGTGGGTGAAAAACTGTTTTTT	CASSSRVGEKLFF
TRBD1	TRBJ1-4	.	TRBV5-1	TGCGCCAGCAGCTCGATCCGGACGGGACAGGGTCCTAATGAAAAACTGTTTTTT	CASSSIRTGQGPNEKLFF
.	TRBJ1-1	few	TRBV6-5	TGTGCCAGCACCTTAACAGACAGAGTGAACACTGAAGCTTTCTTT	CASTLTDRVNTEAFF